Below, 18 T cell receptor beta chains from the same sample are listed, as sequenced in a study of cytomegalovirus exposure and HLA in healthy donors. 13 Jbeta primers and 60 Vbeta primers were used for the PCR. Clones were sequenced by immunoSEQ multiplex PCR, and TCRdb holds only the in-frame ones, with some missing. The sample features about 84,000 clones, with about 0.5% in its top ten. Source material: PBMCs. These receptors were collected from a man aged 50 to 60 in good health and CMV-seronegative.

V usage is TRBV5-4 and J usage is TRBJ2-1; 11 nucleotides match TRBD2. Germline loops: CDR1 SGHNT, CDR2 YYREEE (reference sequence). The CDR3 runs 16 residues. Trimming at V came to 4 bases and at J to 7 bases, leaving 10 bases not matched to a gene. This CDR3 is CASSGLAGGPGNEQFF. CDR3 DNA: TGTGCCAGCAGCGGCTTAGCGGGGGGGCCGGGGAATGAGCAGTTCTTC.

The V gene is TRBV5-1, the J gene TRBJ1-1; D is possibly TRBD1 (6 bases). The CDR3 is 13 residues long. The V gene lost 0 bases and the J gene lost 5 bases, with 8 bases spanning the gap. Looked up from germline, CDR1 is SGHRS and CDR2 is YFSETQ. Here the CDR3 reads CASSLGQATEAFF. The CDR3 nucleotides read TGCGCCAGCAGCTTGGGACAGGCAACTGAAGCTTTCTTT.

The CDR3 DNA reads TGTGCCAGCAGCTTGGCAGGGGGCGCTTTTGCTAATGAAAAACTGTTTTTT. This sequence encodes CASSLAGGAFANEKLFF. The chain uses TRBV5-4 and TRBJ1-4; the match to TRBD1 covers 8 bases. Germline trimming cut 0 bases from V and 3 bases from J; bases unmatched to any gene: 7. The CDR3 totals 17 residues. Germline CDR1 reads SGHNT; CDR2 reads YYREEE (reference sequence).

The chain couples TRBV4-1 to TRBJ2-1, with D possibly TRBD2 on 5 matching bases. Germline loops: CDR1 MGHRA, CDR2 YSYEKL. The V gene lost 1 base and the J gene lost 9 bases, with 13 bases spanning the gap. This CDR3 contains 14 residues. This CDR3 is CASSQASRRIEQFF. DNA of the CDR3: TGCGCCAGCAGCCAAGCTTCCCGGAGGATTGAGCAGTTCTTC.

The J gene is TRBJ1-1, the V gene TRBV27; D ambiguous. The V end was cut by 0 bases, the J end by 7 bases, with 15 bases between. The CDR3 contains 15 residues. The V gene's germline CDR1 is MNHEY and CDR2 SMNVEV (reference sequence). CDR3 in amino acids: CASSLSRVDRIEAFF. CDR3 DNA: TGTGCCAGCAGTTTATCACGGGTCGACCGGATTGAAGCTTTCTTT.

This chain links TRBV6-5 with TRBJ2-1; 9 nucleotides line up with TRBD1. V dropped 2 bases and J dropped 8; count of bases not matched to a gene: 7. The germline CDR1 and CDR2 sequences are MNHEY and SVGAGI. The CDR3 is made up of 15 amino acids. The CDR3 nucleotides read TGTGCCAGCAGTTACGTAGGGACAGGGCCTCATGAGCAGTTCTTC. Translation: CASSYVGTGPHEQFF.

The chain uses TRBV7-3 and TRBJ2-3, with a weak D call TRBD2 (7 bases). This CDR3 contains 15 residues. The germline CDR1 and CDR2 sequences are SGHTA and FQGTGA. The V end was cut by 7 bases, the J end by 2 bases, with 16 bases between. CDR3 residues: CASTEGGGNTDTQYF. The CDR3 DNA follows: TGTGCCAGCACCGAAGGGGGGGGCAACACAGATACGCAGTATTTT.

The CDR3, as DNA: TGTGCCAGCAGCTCGAGCCCAGGGGGAATGGGTCGGTCACCCCTCCACTTT. It encodes CASSSSPGGMGRSPLHF. The chain recombines TRBV7-6 with TRBJ1-6; 7 bases are shared with TRBD1. The CDR3 is 17 amino acids. Germline CDR1 is SGHVS and CDR2 is FNYEAQ. V dropped 4 bases and J dropped 10; count of bases not matched to a gene: 16.

The chain is built from TRBV19 and TRBJ1-2; D might be TRBD1 (6 bases). CDR3 length equals 13 residues. Germline lookup yields CDR1 LNHDA and CDR2 SQIVND (reference sequence). The V end was cut by 4 bases, the J end by 9 bases, with 15 bases between. CDR3 bases: TGTGCCAGTAGTAACACAGGGACGGTTAGCTACACCTTC. Protein product: CASSNTGTVSYTF.

As for this clone: One junction end does not reproduce the germline sequence, and a read error may be involved. The CDR3 spells CASSLGSSYNEQFF. The CDR3 bases are TGTGCTAGCAGCTTGGGCAGCTCCTACAATGAGCAGTTCTTC. The genes are TRBV7-7 and TRBJ2-1; D is ambiguous. CDR1 is SSHAT and CDR2 is FNYEAQ in the germline V gene (reference sequence). This CDR3 comprises 14 residues.

The chain combines TRBV5-1 with TRBJ2-3; D not certain. This CDR3 has 16 amino acids. CDR1 is SGHRS and CDR2 is YFSETQ in the germline V gene. Deletions cut 0 bases from V and 0 bases from J, with 11 bases between. The CDR3 protein is CASSLDRVSSTDTQYF. CDR3 bases: TGCGCCAGCAGCTTGGATCGGGTGTCTAGCACAGATACGCAGTATTTT.

This chain joins TRBV29-1 and TRBJ2-4; D ambiguous. Germline loops: CDR1 SQVTM, CDR2 ANQGSEA. V gave up 4 bases and J gave up 8 bases, with 12 bases separating them. The CDR3 spans 12 residues. CDR3 amino acids: CSVARFEDIQYF. The DNA for the CDR3 is TGCAGCGTTGCTAGGTTCGAGGACATTCAGTACTTC.

The chain couples TRBV6-5 to TRBJ1-1; D unresolved. The V gene lost 2 bases and the J gene lost 6 bases, with 10 bases spanning the gap. The CDR3 extends over 13 amino acids. Germline CDR1 is MNHEY and CDR2 is SVGAGI. Written as DNA, the CDR3 is TGTGCCAGCAGTTACGCCAGAGGCGCTGAAGCTTTCTTT. The encoded protein is CASSYARGAEAFF.

The V gene is TRBV27, the J gene TRBJ2-3, with D perhaps TRBD2 (7 bases). V was shortened by 2 bases and J by 8 bases, with 14 bases between the two germline ends. The CDR3 runs 14 residues. Per germline, CDR1 MNHEY and CDR2 SMNVEV (reference sequence). The CDR3 DNA sequence: TGTGCCAGCAGTTTAGGCGGGGGCCCCCGTACGCAGTATTTT. Translated: CASSLGGGPRTQYF.

This chain joins TRBV7-9 and TRBJ2-7, with 7 bases lining up with TRBD1. Looked up from germline, CDR1 is SEHNR and CDR2 is FQNEAQ (reference sequence). The CDR3 loop spans 16 amino acids. J was trimmed by 3 bases and V by 5 bases; bases with no gene match: 13. The CDR3 region has the DNA TGTGCCAGCAGCCAAACCACCGGTGGACAGGTCTACGAGCAGTACTTC. This gives the protein CASSQTTGGQVYEQYF.

This chain uses TRBV9 with TRBJ2-5; 8 nucleotides align to TRBD2. The CDR3 runs 16 residues. V dropped 0 bases and J dropped 5; count of bases not matched to a gene: 9. Germline assignment: CDR1 SGDLS and CDR2 YYNGEE. CDR3 nucleotide sequence: TGTGCCAGCAGCGTAGCCCCGGGGGGGATGAAGGAGACCCAGTACTTC. Translating gives CASSVAPGGMKETQYF. The full variable domain, rest sourced from reference TRBV9 and TRBJ2-5, is DSGVTQTPKHLITATGQRVTLRCSPRSGDLSVYWYQQSLDQGLQFLIQYYNGEERAKGNILERFSAQQFPDLHSELNLSSLELGDSALYFCASSVAPGGMKETQYFGPGTRLLVL.

The chain employs TRBV28 and TRBJ1-4, with a weak D call TRBD1 (6 bases). V lost 5 bases and J lost 3, with 19 bases in between. This CDR3 region has 17 residues. CDR1 and CDR2 from the germline V gene are MDHEN and SYDVKM. In DNA, the CDR3 is TGTGCCAGCAGTACCTCCCCGGGGACACAGGCTAATGAAAAACTGTTTTTT. Protein sequence: CASSTSPGTQANEKLFF.

This chain uses TRBV18 with TRBJ2-7; TRBD1 is a possible D gene (5 bases). The V gene lost 4 bases and the J gene lost 3 bases, with 16 bases spanning the gap. Germline lookup yields CDR1 KGHSH and CDR2 LQKENI. This CDR3 region has 15 residues. The CDR3 DNA reads TGTGCCAGCTCACTCGGGCAGGGTGGTGGCTACGAGCAGTACTTC. Residues: CASSLGQGGGYEQYF.